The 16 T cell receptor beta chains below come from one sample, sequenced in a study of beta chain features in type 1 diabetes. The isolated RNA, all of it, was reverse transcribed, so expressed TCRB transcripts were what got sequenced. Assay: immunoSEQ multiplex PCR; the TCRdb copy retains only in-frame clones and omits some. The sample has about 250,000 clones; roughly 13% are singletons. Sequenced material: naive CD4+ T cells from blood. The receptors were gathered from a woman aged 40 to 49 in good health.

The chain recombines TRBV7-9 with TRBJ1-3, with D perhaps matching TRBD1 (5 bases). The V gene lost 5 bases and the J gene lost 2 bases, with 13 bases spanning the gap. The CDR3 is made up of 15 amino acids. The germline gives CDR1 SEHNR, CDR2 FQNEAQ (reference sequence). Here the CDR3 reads CASSPQAGAGNTIYF. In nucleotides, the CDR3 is TGTGCCAGCAGCCCTCAGGCGGGGGCTGGAAACACCATATATTTT.

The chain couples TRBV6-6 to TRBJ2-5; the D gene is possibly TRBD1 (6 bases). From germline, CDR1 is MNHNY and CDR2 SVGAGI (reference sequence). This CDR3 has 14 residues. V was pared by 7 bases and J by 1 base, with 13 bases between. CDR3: CASTRTAGQETQYF. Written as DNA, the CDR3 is TGTGCCAGCACCCGGACAGCCGGCCAAGAGACCCAGTACTTC.

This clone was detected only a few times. CDR3 region: CASRKTGDNSPLHF. Here the CDR3 DNA reads TGTGCCAGCAGAAAGACAGGGGATAATTCACCCCTCCACTTT. The chain is built from TRBV21-1 and TRBJ1-6; the D segment call TRBD1 is taken from the table without a DNA check. TRBV21-1 is a known pseudogene. The CDR3 is 14 amino acids.

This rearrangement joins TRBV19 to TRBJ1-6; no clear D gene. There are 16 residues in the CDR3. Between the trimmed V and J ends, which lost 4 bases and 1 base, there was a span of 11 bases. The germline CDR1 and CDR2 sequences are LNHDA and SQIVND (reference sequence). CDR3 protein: CASSTARQSYNSPLHF. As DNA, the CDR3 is TGTGCCAGTAGTACCGCCAGGCAGTCCTATAATTCACCCCTCCACTTT.

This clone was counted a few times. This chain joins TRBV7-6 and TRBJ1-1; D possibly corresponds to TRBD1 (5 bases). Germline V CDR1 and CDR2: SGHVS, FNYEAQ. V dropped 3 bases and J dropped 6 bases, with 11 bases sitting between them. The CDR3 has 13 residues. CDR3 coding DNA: TGTGCCAGCAGCTTTACAGGTGAGTCTGAAGCTTTCTTT. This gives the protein CASSFTGESEAFF.

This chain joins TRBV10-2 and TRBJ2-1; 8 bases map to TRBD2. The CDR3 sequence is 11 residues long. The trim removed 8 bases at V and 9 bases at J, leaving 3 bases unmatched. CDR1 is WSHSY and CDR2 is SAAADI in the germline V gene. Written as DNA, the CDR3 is TGCGCCAGCGCGGGGGGAGGTGAGCAGTTCTTC. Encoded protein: CASAGGGEQFF.

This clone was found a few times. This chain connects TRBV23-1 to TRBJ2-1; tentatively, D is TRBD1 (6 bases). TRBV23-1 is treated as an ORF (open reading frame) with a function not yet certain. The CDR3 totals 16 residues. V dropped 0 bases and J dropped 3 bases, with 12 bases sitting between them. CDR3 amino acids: CASSQSSRQDYNEQFF. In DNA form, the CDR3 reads TGCGCCAGCAGTCAATCGTCGAGACAGGACTACAATGAGCAGTTCTTC.

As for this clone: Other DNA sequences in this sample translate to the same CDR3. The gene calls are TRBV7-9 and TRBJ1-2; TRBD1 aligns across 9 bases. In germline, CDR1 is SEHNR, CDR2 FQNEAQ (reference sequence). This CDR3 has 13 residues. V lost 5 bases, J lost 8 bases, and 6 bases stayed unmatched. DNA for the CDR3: TGTGCCAGCAGCCTGGGACAGGGCGGGGGCTACACCTTC. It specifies CASSLGQGGGYTF. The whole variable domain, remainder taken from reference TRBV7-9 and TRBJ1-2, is DTGVSQNPRHKITKRGQNVTFRCDPISEHNRLYWYRQTLGQGPEFLTYFQNEAQLEKSRLLSDRFSAERPKGSFSTLEIQRTEQGDSAMYLCASSLGQGGGYTFGSGTRLTVV.

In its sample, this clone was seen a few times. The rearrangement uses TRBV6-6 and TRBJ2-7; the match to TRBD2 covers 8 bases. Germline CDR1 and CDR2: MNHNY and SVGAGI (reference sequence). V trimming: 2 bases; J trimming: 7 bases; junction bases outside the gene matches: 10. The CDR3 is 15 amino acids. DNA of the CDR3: TGTGCCAGCAGTTACCGATCGGGGGGGACGGGAGAGCAGTACTTC. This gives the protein CASSYRSGGTGEQYF.

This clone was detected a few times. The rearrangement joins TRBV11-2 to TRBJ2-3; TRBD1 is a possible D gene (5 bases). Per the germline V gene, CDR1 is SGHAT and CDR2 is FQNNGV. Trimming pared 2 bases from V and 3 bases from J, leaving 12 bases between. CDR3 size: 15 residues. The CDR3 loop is CASSLLVRATDTQYF. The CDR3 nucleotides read TGTGCCAGCAGCTTACTAGTCAGGGCGACAGATACGCAGTATTTT.

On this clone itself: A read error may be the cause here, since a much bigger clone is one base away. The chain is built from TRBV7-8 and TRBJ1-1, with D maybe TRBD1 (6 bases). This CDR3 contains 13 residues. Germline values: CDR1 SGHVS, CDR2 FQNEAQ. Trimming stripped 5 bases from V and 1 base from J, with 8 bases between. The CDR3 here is CASSRQENTEAFF. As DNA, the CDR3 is TGTGCCAGCAGCCGACAGGAGAACACTGAAGCTTTCTTT.

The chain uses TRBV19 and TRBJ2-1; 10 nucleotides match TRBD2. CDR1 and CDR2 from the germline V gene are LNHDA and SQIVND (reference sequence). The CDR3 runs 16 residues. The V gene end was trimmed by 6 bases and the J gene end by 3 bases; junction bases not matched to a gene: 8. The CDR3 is CASSRSGGAVYNEQFF. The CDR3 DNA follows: TGTGCCAGTAGCCGCAGCGGGGGGGCGGTCTACAATGAGCAGTTCTTC.

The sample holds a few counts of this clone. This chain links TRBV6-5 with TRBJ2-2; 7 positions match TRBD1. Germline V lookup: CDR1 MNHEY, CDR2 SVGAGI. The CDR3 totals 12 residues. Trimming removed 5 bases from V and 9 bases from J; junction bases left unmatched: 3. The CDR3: CASSHRGRELFF. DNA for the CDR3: TGTGCCAGCAGTCACAGGGGCCGGGAGCTGTTTTTT.

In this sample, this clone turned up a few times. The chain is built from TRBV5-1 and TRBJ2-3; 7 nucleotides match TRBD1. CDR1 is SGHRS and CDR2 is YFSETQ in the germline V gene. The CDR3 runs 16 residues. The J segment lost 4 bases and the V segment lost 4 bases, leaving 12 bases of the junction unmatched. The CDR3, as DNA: TGCGCCAGCAGCGCGTCAAACAGGGGAAGCTCAGATACGCAGTATTTT. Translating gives CASSASNRGSSDTQYF.

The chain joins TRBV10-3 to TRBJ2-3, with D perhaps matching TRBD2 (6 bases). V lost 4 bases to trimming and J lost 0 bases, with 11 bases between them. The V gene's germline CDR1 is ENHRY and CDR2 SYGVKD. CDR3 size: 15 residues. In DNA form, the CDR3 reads TGTGCCATCAGTGGGAGGGACCAAAGCACAGATACGCAGTATTTT. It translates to CAISGRDQSTDTQYF.

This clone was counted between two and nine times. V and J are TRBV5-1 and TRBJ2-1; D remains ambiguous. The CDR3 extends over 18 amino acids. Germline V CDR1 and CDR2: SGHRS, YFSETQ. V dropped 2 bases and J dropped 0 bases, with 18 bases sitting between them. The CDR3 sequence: CASSFPRGHQSSYNEQFF. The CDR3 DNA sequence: TGCGCCAGCAGCTTTCCCCGAGGCCACCAAAGCTCCTACAATGAGCAGTTCTTC.